The clone carrying this TCR beta chain was detected ten times or more. These data come from a study of T cell repertoires in cytomegalovirus infection. About the study: Public TCR beta signatures marked donors with CMV infection and the matching HLA.

MiXCR was run by TCRdb on the reads, yielding one entry per CDR3 protein. The sample holds under 200,000 distinct CDR3 sequences, 7.5% to 10% seen once. The ends were cut back, 4 bases at V and 2 bases at J, with 21 bases in the middle. The length of the CDR3 is 18 residues. The V gene's germline CDR1 is SGHTA and CDR2 FQGNSA. This sequence originates from a human donor in good health (CMV status not recorded). Some clones in this sample may be carry-over from other donors' samples. The specimen sequenced was PBMCs. The chain has TRBV7-2 and TRBJ2-4; tentatively, D is TRBD1 or TRBD2 (5 bases each). CDR3 in DNA: TGTGCCAGCAGCTACGGCCCCCGGGGTGCAGGGTCCAAAAACATTCAGTACTTC. Translating gives CASSYGPRGAGSKNIQYF.